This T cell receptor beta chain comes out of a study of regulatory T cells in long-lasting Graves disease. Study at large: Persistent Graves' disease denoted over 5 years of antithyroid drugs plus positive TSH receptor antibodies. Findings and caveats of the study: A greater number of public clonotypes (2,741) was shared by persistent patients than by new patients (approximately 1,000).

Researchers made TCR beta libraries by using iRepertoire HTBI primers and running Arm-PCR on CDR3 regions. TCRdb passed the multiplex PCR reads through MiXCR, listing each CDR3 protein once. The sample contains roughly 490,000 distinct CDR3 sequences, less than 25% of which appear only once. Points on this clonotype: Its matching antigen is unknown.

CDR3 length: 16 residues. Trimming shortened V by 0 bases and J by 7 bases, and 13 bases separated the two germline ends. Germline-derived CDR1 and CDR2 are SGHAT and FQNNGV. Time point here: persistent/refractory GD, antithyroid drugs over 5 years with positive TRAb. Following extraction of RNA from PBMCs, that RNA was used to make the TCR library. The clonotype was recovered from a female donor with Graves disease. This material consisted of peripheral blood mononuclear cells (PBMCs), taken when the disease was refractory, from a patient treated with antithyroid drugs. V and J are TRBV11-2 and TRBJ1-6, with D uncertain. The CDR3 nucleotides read TGTGCCAGCAGCTTAGAGTCCTGGGGAGGGAATTCACCCCTCCACTTT. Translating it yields CASSLESWGGNSPLHF.